The present T cell receptor (beta chain) was sequenced within a study of T cell responses to AZD1222 COVID-19 vaccine. Some clones are missing from TCRdb's copy, which holds only in-frame ones; the method was immunoSEQ multiplex PCR. This sample has about 120,000 clones, with approximately 90% found just once. The CDR3 loop spans 12 amino acids. V was shortened by 1 base and J by 3 bases, with 3 bases between the two germline ends. Germline assignment: CDR1 LNHDA and CDR2 SQIVND (reference sequence). This clonotype was sampled from an adult who received the AZD1222 COVID-19 vaccine. The source was peripheral blood, collected 28 days after the second AZD1222 dose. The gene calls are TRBV19 and TRBJ1-2; D gene unclear. The CDR3 sequence is CASSIVDYGYTF. CDR3 nucleotide sequence: TGTGCCAGTAGTATAGTCGACTATGGCTACACCTTC.